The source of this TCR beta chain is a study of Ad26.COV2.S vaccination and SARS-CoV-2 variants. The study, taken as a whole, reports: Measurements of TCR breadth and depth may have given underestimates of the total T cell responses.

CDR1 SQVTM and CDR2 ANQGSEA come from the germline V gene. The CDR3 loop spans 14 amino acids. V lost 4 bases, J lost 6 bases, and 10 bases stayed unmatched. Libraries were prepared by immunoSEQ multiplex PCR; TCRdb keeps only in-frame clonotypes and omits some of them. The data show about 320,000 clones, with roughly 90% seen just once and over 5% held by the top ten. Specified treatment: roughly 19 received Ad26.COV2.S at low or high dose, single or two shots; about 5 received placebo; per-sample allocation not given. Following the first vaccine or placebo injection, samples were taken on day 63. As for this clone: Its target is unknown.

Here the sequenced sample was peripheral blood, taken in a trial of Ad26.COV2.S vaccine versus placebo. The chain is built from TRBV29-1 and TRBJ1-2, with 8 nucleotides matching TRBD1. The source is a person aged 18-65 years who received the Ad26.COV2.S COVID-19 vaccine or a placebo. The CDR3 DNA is TGCAGCGTTGTCAGCAGGGGGCTAGAGGATGGCTACACCTTC. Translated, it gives CSVVSRGLEDGYTF.